One T cell receptor (beta chain) is described in this entry. In its sample, this clonotype was seen many times. What this receptor recognizes is not known. No much larger clonotype is one base removed from it; base qualities were not supplied. The TCR beta CDR3 regions were amplified from the RNA transcripts. For the first round of RT-PCR on the TCR CDR3, the HTBI primer set was used together with the Qiagen OneStep RT-PCR kit. Libraries were constructed in a second round of multiplex PCR, after which size selection and purification were carried out. Paired-end sequencing of the libraries was performed with 100 bp reads on an Illumina HiSeq2000. Under the source paper's analysis protocol: SOAPnuke was used to process the raw data, with reads discarded if the reads contained adapters or uncalled bases, had a mean Phred below 15, or lacked an exact constant-primer or identifier match. High-quality paired reads were merged with COPE v1.2.5, and unique nucleotide sequences were defined as clonotypes. MiTCR v1.1 was used to align clonotypes to the IMGT TRBV, TRBD and TRBJ reference segments. Only V-J combinations with frequency above 0.0001, covering 99.2% of repertoires, were analysed. A TCS score was defined as the ratio between F50 (clonal expansion) and ExV (chaos), using BLOSUM62-based TCRdist between CDR3 peptides within each V-J. Welch's t-statistics and random forest reduced around 520 V-J features to about 12, which were used in a naive Bayes classifier (R e1071). TCRdb reprocessed the public reads (quality trimming at Q25 with fastp, clone calling with MiXCR) and kept in-frame beta chains. Identical CDR3 protein sequences are pooled into one entry, listed with their most common genes and DNA. None of the V and J calls come from the authors' own analysis; TCRdb made them. The sample profile shows around 340,000 distinct CDR3 sequences; 16% of them were found once. Jointly, the top ten make up approximately 35% of the sample.

From the cysteine up to the phenylalanine, the CDR3 has a length of 16 residues. The DNA shown is the 48-base CDR3, in frame from base 1. V is cut back by 5 bases and J by 0 bases, with 6 bases in the junction unmatched. The germline V gene specifies MNHEY as CDR1 and SVGEGT as CDR2. The data were obtained in a study of T cells in Graves' hyperthyroidism and ophthalmopathy (dated by TCRdb to between 2018 and 2021). With respect to the entire study: Peripheral blood was sampled at the time of initial diagnosis, prior to any treatment. TCR Vbeta CDR3 sequencing of 135 peripheral blood samples (roughly 43 ophthalmopathy, about 74 hyperthyroidism and roughly 17 progressor patients) is reported in the paper. Once sampling was done, hyperthyroidism patients were given methimazole at a starting dose of 30 mg daily, whereas ophthalmopathy patients were given high-dose intravenous methylprednisolone. TCR V-J signatures able to tell the groups apart were searched for in a discovery cohort of 100 or so patients, of whom 43 had Graves' ophthalmopathy and under 65 had stable Graves' hyperthyroidism. The 100 or so discovery patients were randomly divided into training and test sets at a 7:3 ratio. In about 6 Graves' hyperthyroidism patients, the study also compared T-cell repertoires from thyroid tissue with T-cell repertoires from blood. Prospective prediction of ophthalmopathy was tested in an independent validation cohort consisting of 18 to 20 hyperthyroidism patients and around 16 patients who later progressed to ophthalmopathy. Summary of the overall study and its limitations: In validation, the model predicted progression to ophthalmopathy with just under 71% sensitivity and over 72% specificity, a median of about 6 months before onset. Most expanded thyroid clonotypes (frequency above 0.001) were also detected in blood, a finding suggesting that blood repertoires may reflect thyroid immune responses. Ophthalmopathy was separated from stable hyperthyroidism by a 13 V-J signature model, with about 88% sensitivity and about 81% specificity obtained in cross-validation and 80%/75% obtained in testing. No statistical method was used to fix the sample size in advance, and group allocation was not hidden from the investigators.

Graves' hyperthyroidism was defined as stable when no progression to ophthalmopathy occurred over 18 months of follow-up. The hyperthyroidism patients were between 18 and 65 years old and newly diagnosed, with a disease duration of less than 2 months. Patients with uncontrolled infections, other autoimmune diseases, pregnancy or lactation were excluded. Diagnoses relied on clinical symptoms, serum thyroxine and TRAb, thyroid ultrasound and orbital computed tomography. Ficoll-Paque density gradient centrifugation was used to isolate PBMCs from 8 to 10 ml of fresh peripheral blood. Trizol reagent was used to extract total RNA, and RNA quality was then checked on an Agilent 2100 Bioanalyzer.

This sequence was found in a man aged 30 to 45 with Graves' hyperthyroidism. The sequenced sample was blood. The rearranged segments are TRBV6-2 or TRBV6-3 and TRBJ2-3, with TRBD2 matching 9 junction bases. The CDR3 sequence is CASSPRLAVSTDTQYF. Here is the DNA: TGTGCCAGCAGTCCCCGACTAGCGGTTAGCACAGATACGCAGTATTTT.